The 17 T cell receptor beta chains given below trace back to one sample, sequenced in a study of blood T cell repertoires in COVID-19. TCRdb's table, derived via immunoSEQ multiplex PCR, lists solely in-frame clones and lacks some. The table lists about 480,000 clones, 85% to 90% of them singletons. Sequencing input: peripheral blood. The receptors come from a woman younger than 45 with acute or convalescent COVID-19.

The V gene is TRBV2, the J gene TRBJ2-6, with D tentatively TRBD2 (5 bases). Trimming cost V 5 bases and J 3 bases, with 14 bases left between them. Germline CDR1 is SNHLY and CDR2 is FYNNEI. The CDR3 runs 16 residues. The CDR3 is CASSLNRGSGANVLTF. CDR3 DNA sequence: TGTGCCAGCAGTCTGAATCGGGGTAGTGGGGCCAACGTCCTGACTTTC.

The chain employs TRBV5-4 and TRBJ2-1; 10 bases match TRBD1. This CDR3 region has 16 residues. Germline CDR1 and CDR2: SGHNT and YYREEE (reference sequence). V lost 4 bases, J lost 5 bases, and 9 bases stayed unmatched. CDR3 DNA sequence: TGTGCCAGCAGCAGGCCGGGACAGGGGATTAACAATGAGCAGTTCTTC. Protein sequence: CASSRPGQGINNEQFF.

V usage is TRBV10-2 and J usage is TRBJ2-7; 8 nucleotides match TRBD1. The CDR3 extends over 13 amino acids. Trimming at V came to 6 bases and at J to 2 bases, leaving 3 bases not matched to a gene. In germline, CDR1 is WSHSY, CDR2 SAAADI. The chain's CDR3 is CASRLDRAYEQYF. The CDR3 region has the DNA TGCGCCAGCAGATTGGACAGGGCCTACGAGCAGTACTTC.

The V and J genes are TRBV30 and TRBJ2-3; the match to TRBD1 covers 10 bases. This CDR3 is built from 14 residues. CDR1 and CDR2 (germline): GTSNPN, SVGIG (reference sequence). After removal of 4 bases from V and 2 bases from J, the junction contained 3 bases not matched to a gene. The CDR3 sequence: CAWTGTGDTDTQYF. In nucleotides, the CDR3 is TGTGCCTGGACCGGGACAGGGGACACAGATACGCAGTATTTT.

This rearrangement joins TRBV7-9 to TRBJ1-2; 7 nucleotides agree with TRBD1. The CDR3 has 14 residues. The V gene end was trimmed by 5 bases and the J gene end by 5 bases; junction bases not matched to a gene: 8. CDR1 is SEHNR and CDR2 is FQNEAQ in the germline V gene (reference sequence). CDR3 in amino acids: CASSLRDSEYGYTF. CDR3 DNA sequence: TGTGCCAGCAGCCTACGGGACAGCGAATATGGCTACACCTTC.

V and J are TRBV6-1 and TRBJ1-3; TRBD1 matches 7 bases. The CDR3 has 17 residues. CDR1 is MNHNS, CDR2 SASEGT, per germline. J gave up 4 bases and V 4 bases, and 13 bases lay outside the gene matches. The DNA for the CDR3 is TGTGCCAGCAGTGCCTCCCTCCCGACAGGGATAGGAAACACCATATATTTT. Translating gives CASSASLPTGIGNTIYF.

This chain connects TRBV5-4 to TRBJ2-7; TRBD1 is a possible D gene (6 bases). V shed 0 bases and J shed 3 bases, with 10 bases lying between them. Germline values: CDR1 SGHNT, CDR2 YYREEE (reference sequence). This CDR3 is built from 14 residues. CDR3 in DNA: TGTGCCAGCAGCTTGGGACAGGCTAGCTACGAGCAGTACTTC. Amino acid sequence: CASSLGQASYEQYF.

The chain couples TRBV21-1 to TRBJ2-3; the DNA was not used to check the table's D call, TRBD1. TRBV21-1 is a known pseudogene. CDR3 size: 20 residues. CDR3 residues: CASSGARDRGKKVCTDTQYF. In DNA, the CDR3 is TGTGCCAGCAGTGGAGCACGGGACAGGGGAAAGAAAGTGTGCACAGATACGCAGTATTTT.

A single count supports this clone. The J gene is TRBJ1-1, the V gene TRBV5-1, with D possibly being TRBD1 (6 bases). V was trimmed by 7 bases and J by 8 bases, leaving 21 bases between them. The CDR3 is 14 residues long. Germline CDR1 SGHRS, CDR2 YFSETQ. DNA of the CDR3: TGCGCCAGCTTTCCTCCAGGGGCCAAACACGAAGCTTTCTTT. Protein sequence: CASFPPGAKHEAFF. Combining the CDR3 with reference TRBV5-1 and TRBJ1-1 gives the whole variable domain KAGVTQTPRYLIKTRGQQVTLSCSPISGHRSVSWYQQTPGQGLQFLFEYFSETQRNKGNFPGRFSGRQFSNSRSEMNVSTLELGDSALYLCASFPPGAKHEAFFGQGTRLTVV.

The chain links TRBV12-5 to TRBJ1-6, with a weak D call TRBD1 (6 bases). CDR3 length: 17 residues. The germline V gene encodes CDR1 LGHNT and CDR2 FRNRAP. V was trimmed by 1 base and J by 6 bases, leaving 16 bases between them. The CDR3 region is CASGLGGTGRLNSPLHF. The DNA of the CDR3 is TGTGCTAGTGGTTTGGGGGGTACAGGGCGCCTTAATTCACCCCTCCACTTT.

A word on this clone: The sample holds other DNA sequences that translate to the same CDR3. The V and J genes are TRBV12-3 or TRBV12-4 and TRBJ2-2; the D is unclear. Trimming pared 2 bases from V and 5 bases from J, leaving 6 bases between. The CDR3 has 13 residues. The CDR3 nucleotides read TGTGCCAGCAGTTTAAATCCGACCGGGGAGCTGTTTTTT. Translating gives CASSLNPTGELFF.

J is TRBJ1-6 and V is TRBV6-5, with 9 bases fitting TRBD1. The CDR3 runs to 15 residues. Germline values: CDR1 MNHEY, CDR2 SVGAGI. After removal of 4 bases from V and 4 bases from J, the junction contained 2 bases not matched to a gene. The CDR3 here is CASSWGQGYNSPLHF. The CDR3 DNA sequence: TGTGCCAGCAGTTGGGGACAGGGTTATAATTCACCCCTCCACTTT.

The CDR3 DNA reads TGTGCCAGCAGCCCGGGGAGGGGCTACGAGCAGTACTTC. Translation: CASSPGRGYEQYF. The rearrangement joins TRBV27 to TRBJ2-7; 7 bases fit TRBD2. Germline CDR1 and CDR2: MNHEY and SMNVEV (reference sequence). Trimming cost V 6 bases and J 3 bases; bases outside gene matches: 5. There are 13 residues in the CDR3.

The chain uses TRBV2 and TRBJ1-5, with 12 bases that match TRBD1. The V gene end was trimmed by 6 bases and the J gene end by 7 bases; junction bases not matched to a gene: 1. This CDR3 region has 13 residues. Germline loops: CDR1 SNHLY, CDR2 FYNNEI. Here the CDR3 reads CASRGTGGQPQHF. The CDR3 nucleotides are TGTGCCAGCAGGGGGACAGGGGGCCAGCCCCAGCATTTT.

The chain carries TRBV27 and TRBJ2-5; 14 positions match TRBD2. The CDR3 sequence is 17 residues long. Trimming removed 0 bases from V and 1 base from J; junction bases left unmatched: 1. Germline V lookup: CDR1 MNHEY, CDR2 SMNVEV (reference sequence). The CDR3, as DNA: TGTGCCAGCAGTTTATCGGGACTAGCGGGGGTCCAAGAGACCCAGTACTTC. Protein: CASSLSGLAGVQETQYF.

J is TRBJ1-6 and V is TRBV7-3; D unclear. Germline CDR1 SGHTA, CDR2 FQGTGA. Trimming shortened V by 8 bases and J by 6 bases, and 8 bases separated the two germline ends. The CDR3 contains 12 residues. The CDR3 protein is CASSKSNSPLHF. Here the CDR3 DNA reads TGTGCCAGCTCTAAGTCTAATTCACCCCTCCACTTT.

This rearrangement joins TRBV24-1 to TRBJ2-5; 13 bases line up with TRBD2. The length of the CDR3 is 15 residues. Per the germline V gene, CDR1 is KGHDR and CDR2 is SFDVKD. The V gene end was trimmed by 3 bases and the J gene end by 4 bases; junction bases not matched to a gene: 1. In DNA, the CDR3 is TGTGCCACCAGTGATCGACTAGCGGGGGGAGAGACCCAGTACTTC. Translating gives CATSDRLAGGETQYF.